This TCR beta chain was captured in a study of OX40 agonist ivuxolimab in advanced cancers. Study-wide context: Ivuxolimab, which targeted the costimulatory receptor OX40 (CD134), was an agonistic, fully human IgG2 monoclonal antibody. Intravenous ivuxolimab was administered to patients every 2 weeks at six dose levels: 0.01, 0.1, 0.3, 1.5, 3 and 10 mg/kg. Of the 50 or so patients in dose escalation, approximately 20 had hepatocellular carcinoma, approximately 15 had melanoma, 9 had renal cell carcinoma and 9 had head and neck cancer. A male proportion of around 80% and a mean age of approximately 60 years, ranging from 23 to 79, were recorded for the dose-escalation cohort. Prior anti-PD-1, anti-PD-L1 or anti-CTLA-4 therapy was permitted, and 40% of dose-escalation patients had received checkpoint inhibitors. Partial responses were achieved by three dose-escalation patients, of whom one had hepatocellular carcinoma and two had cutaneous melanoma. The purpose of peripheral TCRbeta sequencing was to test whether ivuxolimab changed TCR sequence diversity and led to clonal T-cell expansion. The paper reports the monotherapy dose-escalation portion (N of about 54 patients) of the phase I ivuxolimab trial. Study-wide findings and limitations: Low levels of normalized T-cell clonal expansion were also seen in some nonresponding patients. In the 0.1-3.0 mg/kg groups, partial responders had among the lowest normalized peripheral clonal expansion, particularly in CD8+ T cells. The antigen specificity of the peripheral T cells that underwent clonal expansion was not determined. After ivuxolimab, CD8+ T cells had more expanded clones than CD4+ T cells on average. At doses of 0.1 to 3.0 mg/kg, clonal expansion of both CD4+ and CD8+ blood T cells was observed from baseline to week 6.

Notes on this clone: Its antigen is not yet known. No qualities accompany the bases; no much larger clone lies one base away.

To sequence the TCRbeta CDR3 region, genomic DNA was isolated from the sorted cells. The immunoSEQ Assay was used for sequencing of TCRbeta CDR3 regions. What TCRdb holds here is the immuneACCESS table cut down to in-frame rearrangements. Part of the clones is not present; checked against another copy, under half of the missing clones reflect an unresolved V gene, and the others are unexplained. The table for this sample lists tens of thousands of clones; approximately 90% of them were counted only once. The ten largest clones capture approximately 25% of the sample. The trial excluded patients who had a history of autoimmune disease or were on systemic immunosuppression. Peripheral blood for TCR sequencing was drawn from every dose cohort at baseline, at cycle 4 day 1 and at cycle 7 day 1. Samples came from an open-label, multicenter, first-in-human phase I dose-escalation trial of ivuxolimab. Adults with locally advanced or metastatic melanoma, renal cell, hepatocellular, or head and neck squamous cell carcinoma were enrolled in the trial. Before TCR sequencing, CD4+ T cells and CD8+ T cells from peripheral blood were sorted into separate populations.

This specimen was CD4+ or CD8+ T cells sorted from blood, taken in a trial of the OX40 agonist ivuxolimab. This sequence originates from an adult with an advanced solid tumor such as melanoma, head and neck, liver or kidney cancer.

CDR3 region: CASSYSEGGPYGYTF. Read as DNA, the sequence is TGTGCCAGCAGTTACTCTGAGGGGGGGCCCTATGGCTACACCTTC. The V and J segments used are TRBV6-5 and TRBJ1-2; a tentative D match to TRBD1 spans 6 bases. CDR1 and CDR2 (MNHEY, SVGAGI) derive from the germline V gene. Relative to germline, V is 0 bases shorter and J is 4 bases shorter, with 12 bases between their ends. The CDR3, from cysteine to phenylalanine, totals 15 residues. Only CDR3 DNA is held: 45 bases, read in frame from base 1.